Below are 13 T cell receptor beta chains sequenced from a single sample in a study of beta chain features in type 1 diabetes. Isolated RNA was reverse transcribed in full, so expressed TCRB transcripts were sequenced. TCRdb's copy holds only in-frame clones and misses some; the assay was immunoSEQ multiplex PCR. The sample holds hundreds of thousands of clones, around 13% seen once. The sequencing sample was made of naive CD4+ T cells from blood. These receptors came from a man aged 30 to 45 in good health.

The table lists this clone with a few counts. The gene calls are TRBV19 and TRBJ2-4, with D hard to call. CDR1 is LNHDA, CDR2 SQIVND, per germline (reference sequence). The CDR3 has 15 amino acids. Deletions cut 6 bases from V and 0 bases from J, with 12 bases between. The CDR3 DNA sequence: TGTGCCAGTAGCGCAATAGATCTAGCCAAAAACATTCAGTACTTC. It translates to CASSAIDLAKNIQYF.

The gene calls are TRBV4-1 and TRBJ1-5; TRBD1 is a possible D gene (5 bases). The germline CDR1 and CDR2 sequences are MGHRA and YSYEKL. Trimming shortened V by 3 bases and J by 3 bases, and 12 bases separated the two germline ends. The CDR3 consists of 15 residues. In nucleotides, the CDR3 is TGCGCCAGCAGCCAGCTTGGGGGACCCAATCAGCCCCAGCATTTT. It translates to CASSQLGGPNQPQHF.

The chain links TRBV5-4 to TRBJ2-1; 7 bases are shared with TRBD1. V trimming: 9 bases; J trimming: 2 bases; junction bases outside the gene matches: 5. CDR3 length equals 13 residues. CDR1 is SGHNT, CDR2 YYREEE, per germline (reference sequence). CDR3 bases: TGTGCCACACGGACAGGTACCTACAATGAGCAGTTCTTC. It yields the protein CATRTGTYNEQFF.

This clone was picked up a small number of times. The chain carries TRBV5-4 and TRBJ1-5, with 7 bases fitting TRBD1. Germline loops: CDR1 SGHNT, CDR2 YYREEE (reference sequence). This CDR3 comprises 14 residues. Trimming at V came to 2 bases and at J to 6 bases, leaving 5 bases not matched to a gene. The CDR3 reads CASSLDRESQPQHF. The CDR3 coding sequence is TGTGCCAGCAGCTTAGACAGGGAAAGTCAGCCCCAGCATTTT.

The chain carries TRBV4-1 and TRBJ2-7; 9 nucleotides line up with TRBD1. The germline CDR1 and CDR2 sequences are MGHRA and YSYEKL. The CDR3 covers 13 residues. With 6 bases clipped from V and 4 bases from J, the junction kept 4 bases outside the gene matches. The CDR3 loop reads CASRQTGGYEQYF. The CDR3 DNA follows: TGCGCCAGCAGACAGACAGGGGGTTACGAGCAGTACTTC.

The V call is TRBV18, the J call TRBJ1-5, with D possibly being TRBD1 (6 bases). The CDR3 is 15 amino acids. Germline assignment: CDR1 KGHSH and CDR2 LQKENI. V lost 1 base and J lost 0, with 7 bases in between. CDR3 protein: CASSPRQDSNQPQHF. The CDR3 nucleotides read TGTGCCAGCTCACCACGACAGGATAGCAATCAGCCCCAGCATTTT.

This clone showed up just a few times. The chain joins TRBV28 to TRBJ2-7, with D unresolved. The germline V gene has CDR1 MDHEN and CDR2 SYDVKM. This CDR3 has 11 residues. V gave up 4 bases and J gave up 2 bases, with 3 bases separating them. CDR3 sequence reads: CASSSPYEQYV. CDR3 in DNA: TGTGCCAGCAGTTCCCCCTACGAGCAGTACGTC.

This chain connects TRBV19 to TRBJ2-1; perhaps TRBD2 as D (5 bases). The CDR3 spans 16 residues. In germline, CDR1 is LNHDA, CDR2 SQIVND (reference sequence). Trimming took off 3 bases at V and 3 bases at J, with 15 bases between the two ends. CDR3 protein: CASSIVPGTNYNEQFF. The CDR3 coding sequence is TGTGCCAGTAGTATCGTCCCGGGAACGAACTACAATGAGCAGTTCTTC.

The V gene is TRBV6-5, the J gene TRBJ1-1, with D unclear. V lost 6 bases and J 1 base, leaving 12 bases between the germline ends. Germline-derived CDR1 and CDR2 are MNHEY and SVGAGI. CDR3 length equals 14 residues. CDR3 bases: TGTGCCAGCAGACCCGCAGGCTCGAACACTGAAGCTTTCTTT. Amino acid sequence: CASRPAGSNTEAFF.

Here the CDR3 DNA reads TGTGCCAGTAGTATAGCCAGGGCTATTGGAAATGAGCAGTTCTTC. Translated, it gives CASSIARAIGNEQFF. The rearrangement uses TRBV19 and TRBJ2-1; a weak D match, TRBD1 (5 bases). Germline CDR1 and CDR2: LNHDA and SQIVND (reference sequence). Trimming took 1 base from V and 7 from J, leaving 14 bases between them. The CDR3 contains 15 residues. The entire variable domain, with the rest obtained from reference TRBV19 and TRBJ2-1, is as follows: DGGITQSPKYLFRKEGQNVTLSCEQNLNHDAMYWYRQDPGQGLRLIYYSQIVNDFQKGDIAEGYSVSREKKESFPLTVTSAQKNPTAFYLCASSIARAIGNEQFFGPGTRLTVL.

The chain couples TRBV6-6 to TRBJ2-1; D not certain. CDR1 is MNHNY, CDR2 SVGAGI, per germline (reference sequence). CDR3 length equals 13 residues. Trimming removed 6 bases at V and 7 bases at J, with 13 bases between. DNA of the CDR3: TGTGCCAGCAGCCAGACAATCGGGAATGAGCAGTTCTTC. It encodes CASSQTIGNEQFF.

This clone has a handful of counts. The gene calls are TRBV28 and TRBJ2-3, with D perhaps TRBD2 (6 bases). V lost 6 bases, J lost 7 bases, and 20 bases lay in between. The CDR3 covers 15 residues. Per the germline V gene, CDR1 is MDHEN and CDR2 is SYDVKM. CDR3 amino acids: CASSQGPRRGHTQYF. In DNA, the CDR3 is TGTGCCAGCAGCCAAGGGCCTAGGAGGGGTCATACGCAGTATTTT.

The table lists this clone with a few counts. This sequence joins TRBV30 and TRBJ2-3; no reliable D call. V lost 4 bases, J lost 7 bases, and 9 bases lay in between. The CDR3 consists of 11 residues. The germline V gene encodes CDR1 GTSNPN and CDR2 SVGIG (reference sequence). Here the CDR3 DNA reads TGTGCCTGGACCAATAGGCATACGCAGTATTTT. Protein sequence: CAWTNRHTQYF. The variable domain in full, completed from reference TRBV30 and TRBJ2-3, reads SQTIHQWPATLVQPVGSPLSLECTVEGTSNPNLYWYRQAAGRGLQLLFYSVGIGQISSEVPQNLSASRPQDRQFILSSKKLLLSDSGFYLCAWTNRHTQYFGPGTRLTVL.